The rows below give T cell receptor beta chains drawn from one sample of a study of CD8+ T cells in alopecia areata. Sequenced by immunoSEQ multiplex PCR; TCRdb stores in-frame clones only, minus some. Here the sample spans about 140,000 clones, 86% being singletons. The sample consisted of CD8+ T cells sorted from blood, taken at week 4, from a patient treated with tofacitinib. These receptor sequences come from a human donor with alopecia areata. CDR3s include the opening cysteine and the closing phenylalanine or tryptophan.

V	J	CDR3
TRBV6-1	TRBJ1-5	CASTGGNQPQHF
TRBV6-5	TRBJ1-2	CASSRGPAYGYTF
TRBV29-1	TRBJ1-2	CSVDPSDGLNYGYTF
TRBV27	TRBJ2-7	CASSSIRAPHTYEQYF
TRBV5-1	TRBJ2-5	CASSSRGGSQETQYF
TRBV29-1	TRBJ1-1	CSGYGEMAEAFF
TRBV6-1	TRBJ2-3	CASSEEGGGTDTQYF
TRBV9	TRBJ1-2	CASSPPGKGYYGYTF
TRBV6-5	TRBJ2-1	CASSYSGTHNEQFF
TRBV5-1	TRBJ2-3	CASSPERFPDTQYF
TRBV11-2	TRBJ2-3	CASSPPGVTTDTQYF
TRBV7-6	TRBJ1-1	CASSLGTNGNTEAFF
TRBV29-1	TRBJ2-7	CSGYLTSAYEQYF
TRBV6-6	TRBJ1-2	CASSYGQATNYGYTF
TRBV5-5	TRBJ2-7	CASSFFLDRDYEQYF
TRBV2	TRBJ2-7	CASIPTADEQYF
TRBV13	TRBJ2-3	CASSLVAGASTDTQYF
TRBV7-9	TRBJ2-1	CASSSGTNYNEQFF
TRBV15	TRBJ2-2	CATSSPLMFDDRGTGELFF
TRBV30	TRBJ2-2	CAWSITGVELFF
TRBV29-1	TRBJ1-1	CSVEGNTEAFF
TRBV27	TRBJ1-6	CASSFLQGAGSPLHF
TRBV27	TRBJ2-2	CASSSIRTGLYTGELFF
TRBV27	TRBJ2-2	CASSANIDAGELFF
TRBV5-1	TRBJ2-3	CASSLTQGATDTQYF
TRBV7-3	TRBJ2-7	CASSSTDSYEQYF
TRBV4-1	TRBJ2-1	CASSQGLASDEQFF
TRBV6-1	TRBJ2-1	CASSEGEVSYNEQFF
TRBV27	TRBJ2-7	CASSWAGSGEQYF
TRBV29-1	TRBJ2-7	CSAVGTGGYEQYF
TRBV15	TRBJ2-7	CATSRAQQGGYYEQYF
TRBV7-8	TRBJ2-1	CASITSGINEQFF
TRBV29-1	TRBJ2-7	CSVDGGTEYEQYF